A selection of T cell receptor beta chains follows, all from one sample in a study of T-cell memory formation after mild COVID-19. TCRdb processed the 5' RACE reads anew with MiXCR; each CDR3 protein has one entry. The data show about 390,000 distinct CDR3 sequences, approximately 15% seen once. Sequencing was carried out using PBMCs or a T cell subset sorted from them (not recorded which). The receptors stem from a young man who had mild COVID-19 (a few samples of this study predate the infection). Cell type and time point are not known. Each CDR3 is given with its conserved first and last residue. D genes are given only for firm matches. The size of a clone is reported for some rows only, either as once, few or many, or as a class for expanded clones.

TRBD1	15	TRBV7-9	TRBJ2-5	few	CASSLRDREAETQYF	TGTGCCAGCAGCTTACGGGACAGGGAGGCCGAGACCCAGTACTTC
NA	11	TRBV7-3	TRBJ1-2	few	CAPRCCYGYTF	TGCGCACCCAGGTGTTGTTATGGCTACACCTTC
NA	13	TRBV30	TRBJ1-1	NA	CAWSVQVETEAFF	TGTGCCTGGAGTGTACAGGTTGAGACTGAAGCTTTCTTT
TRBD1	14	TRBV12-5	TRBJ1-5	few	CASGQGQSNQPQHF	TGTGCTAGTGGTCAGGGACAGTCCAATCAGCCCCAGCATTTT
NA	12	TRBV27	TRBJ1-2	few	CASSSGSSGYTF	TGTGCCAGCAGTTCAGGGAGCAGTGGCTACACCTTC
TRBD2	18	TRBV6-2/TRBV6-3	TRBJ2-5	few	CASSYSTSGGTAQETQYF	TGTGCCAGCAGTTACTCGACTAGCGGGGGGACAGCTCAAGAGACCCAGTACTTC
NA	15	TRBV20-1	TRBJ2-1	NA	CSARGRRGLRNEQFF	TGCAGTGCTAGAGGGCGGCGGGGGCTTCGGAATGAGCAGTTCTTC
NA	12	TRBV2	TRBJ1-1	NA	CASQEQITEAFF	TGTGCCAGCCAAGAACAGATCACTGAAGCTTTCTTT
TRBD1	13	TRBV6-5	TRBJ1-2	NA	CAAKDRGRGGYTF	TGTGCCGCAAAGGACAGGGGGCGGGGTGGCTACACCTTC
NA	13	TRBV9	TRBJ2-7	NA	CASSVEADYEQYF	TGTGCCAGCAGCGTAGAAGCTGACTACGAGCAGTACTTC
NA	14	TRBV27	TRBJ2-5	NA	CASSLQGRRETQYF	TGTGCCAGCAGTTTACAGGGTCGGAGGGAGACCCAGTACTTC
NA	17	TRBV4-1	TRBJ1-5	NA	CASSQRQLGISNQPQHF	TGCGCCAGCAGCCAACGTCAGTTGGGGATTAGCAATCAGCCCCAGCATTTT
NA	14	TRBV27	TRBJ1-3	NA	CASSSPLSGNTIYF	TGTGCCAGCAGTTCCCCCCTTTCTGGAAACACCATATATTTT
NA	16	TRBV27	TRBJ1-5	once	CASSLIGRGGRQPQHF	TGTGCCAGCAGTTTAATCGGTCGCGGGGGTCGGCAGCCCCAGCATTTT
NA	12	TRBV20-1	TRBJ1-2	NA	CSARDFGDGYTF	TGCAGTGCTCGGGACTTCGGGGATGGCTACACCTTC
TRBD1	14	TRBV9	TRBJ2-7	NA	CASSEQGNSYEQYF	TGTGCCAGCAGCGAACAGGGGAATTCCTACGAGCAGTACTTC
NA	12	TRBV20-1	TRBJ2-4	many	CSAGSFRNIQYF	TGCAGTGCTGGTTCTTTTCGAAACATTCAGTACTTC
NA	12	TRBV6-1	TRBJ2-7	NA	CASSDGLAKQYF	TGTGCCAGCAGTGACGGCCTCGCCAAGCAGTACTTC
NA	14	TRBV5-1	TRBJ1-1	many	CASSISGLNTEAFF	TGCGCCAGCAGCATTTCAGGACTTAACACTGAAGCTTTCTTT
NA	12	TRBV29-1	TRBJ1-1	NA	CSSRLGSSEAFF	TGCAGCTCCCGACTGGGGTCGTCTGAAGCTTTCTTT
NA	14	TRBV5-1	TRBJ2-5	few	CASSFRDSSETQYF	TGCGCCAGCAGCTTCCGGGACTCCTCTGAGACCCAGTACTTC
NA	14	TRBV15	TRBJ1-4	few	CATSKEGFEEKLFF	TGTGCCACCAGCAAAGAAGGGTTCGAGGAAAAACTGTTTTTT
TRBD1	16	TRBV28	TRBJ1-1	NA	CASGQGGGWGNTEAFF	TGTGCCAGCGGACAGGGCGGAGGTTGGGGAAACACTGAAGCTTTCTTT
NA	17	TRBV7-3	TRBJ2-3	few	CASSPDPWDRGTDTQYF	TGTGCCAGCAGCCCTGACCCCTGGGACCGAGGCACAGATACGCAGTATTTT
NA	13	TRBV12-3/TRBV12-4	TRBJ2-2	few	CASSTSRSGELFF	TGTGCCAGCAGCACCTCCCGATCCGGGGAGCTGTTTTTT
NA	13	TRBV7-2	TRBJ1-1	NA	CASASGVSTEAFF	TGTGCCAGCGCCTCAGGGGTTTCAACTGAAGCTTTCTTT
NA	14	TRBV5-1	TRBJ2-5	NA	CASSLDVGKETQYF	TGCGCCAGCAGCTTGGATGTAGGGAAAGAGACCCAGTACTTC
NA	14	TRBV7-9	TRBJ2-3	NA	CASSLTQAGDTQYF	TGTGCCAGCAGCTTAACGCAGGCAGGGGATACGCAGTATTTT
NA	14	TRBV15	TRBJ1-1	NA	CATKWAGEVTEAFF	TGTGCCACCAAGTGGGCAGGGGAGGTCACTGAAGCTTTCTTT
NA	14	TRBV2	TRBJ1-1	few	CASSELEANTEAFF	TGTGCCAGCAGTGAACTAGAAGCGAACACTGAAGCTTTCTTT
NA	16	TRBV7-9	TRBJ2-4	many	CASSPGTDLAKNIQYF	TGTGCCAGCAGCCCAGGAACAGACCTAGCCAAAAACATTCAGTACTTC
NA	15	TRBV11-2	TRBJ2-3	NA	CASRLYQRHTDTQYF	TGTGCCAGCAGATTATATCAGCGGCACACAGATACGCAGTATTTT
TRBD1	15	TRBV9	TRBJ2-5	few	CASSLGTGGVETQYF	TGTGCCAGCAGCCTCGGGACAGGGGGCGTCGAGACCCAGTACTTC
NA	11	TRBV25-1	TRBJ2-7	NA	CASSEYVEQYF	TGTGCCAGCAGTGAATATGTCGAGCAGTACTTC
TRBD2	16	TRBV4-1	TRBJ2-2	few	CASRQGGGAWAGELFF	TGCGCCAGCCGCCAGGGCGGGGGGGCTTGGGCCGGGGAGCTGTTTTTT
TRBD2	15	TRBV6-2/TRBV6-3	TRBJ2-2	few	CASAWLAGATGELFF	TGTGCCAGCGCCTGGCTAGCGGGGGCCACCGGGGAGCTGTTTTTT
TRBD2	13	TRBV4-3	TRBJ2-5	once	CASSQRPGGAQYF	TGCGCCAGCAGCCAAAGACCGGGAGGGGCCCAGTACTTC
NA	15	TRBV5-1	TRBJ2-2	NA	CASSFSTGNTGELFF	TGCGCCAGCAGCTTTTCTACAGGGAACACCGGGGAGCTGTTTTTT
NA	15	TRBV6-5	TRBJ2-1	NA	CASSDFVGSYNEQFF	TGTGCCAGCAGTGATTTTGTGGGGTCCTACAATGAGCAGTTCTTC